A selection of T cell receptor beta chains follows, all from one sample in a study of early T cells in non-severe SARS-CoV-2 infection. MiXCR, run by TCRdb on the 5' RACE reads, gives a single entry per CDR3 protein. The profile shows 95,000 to 150,000 distinct CDR3 sequences, about 15% of them singletons. Specimen: whole blood. Every receptor here comes from an adult who was a healthcare worker with PCR-confirmed SARS-CoV-2 infection or an uninfected control (not recorded which). Each CDR3 is given with its conserved first and last residue. The order of the fields is clone size, D gene, V gene, J gene, CDR3 DNA, CDR3 protein. A D gene is named only where the DNA matches it firmly. Where a row states a size, it is once, few, many or the class of an expanded clone; other rows omit it.

>few|NA|TRBV2|TRBJ2-3
TGTGCCAGCAGGGGTGCGTCGGATACGCAGTATTTT
CASRGASDTQYF
>few|NA|TRBV28|TRBJ1-5
TGTGCCACCGGACGTGGCAATCAGCCCCAGCATTTT
CATGRGNQPQHF
>many|NA|TRBV29-1|TRBJ1-2
TGCAGCGCGGTCGAAAACTATGGCTACACCTTC
CSAVENYGYTF
>NA|NA|TRBV4-2|TRBJ2-7
TGTGCCAGCAGCCAAGAAAATTCCTACGAGCAGTACTTC
CASSQENSYEQYF
>NA|NA|TRBV6-7|TRBJ2-4
TGTGCCAGCAGACGGGACCGCATAAAAGAAAACATTCAGTACTTC
CASRRDRIKENIQYF
>NA|NA|TRBV7-2|TRBJ1-5
TGTGCCAGCAGCGGGAACAGGGATCAGCCCCAGCATTTT
CASSGNRDQPQHF
>few|TRBD2|TRBV20-1|TRBJ2-1
TGCAGTGCTCTACTAGCGGGGGGTGCTTATGAGCAGTTCTTC
CSALLAGGAYEQFF
>many|TRBD2|TRBV4-2|TRBJ2-1
TGTGCCAGCAGCCAAGGTGCCCTAAGCGGGGGGTACAATGAGCAGTTCTTC
CASSQGALSGGYNEQFF
>NA|NA|TRBV7-9|TRBJ1-2
TGTGCCAGCAGCTTCTCAGGGGCTAACTATGGCTACACCTTC
CASSFSGANYGYTF
>NA|NA|TRBV7-8|TRBJ1-3
TGTGCCAGCAGAACGACTGCCTCTGGAAACACCATATATTTT
CASRTTASGNTIYF
>NA|NA|TRBV20-1|TRBJ1-5
TGCAGTGCCACGGCCGGGACCAATCAGCCCCAGCATTTT
CSATAGTNQPQHF
>few|NA|TRBV3-1|TRBJ2-2
TGTGCCAGCAGCCAAGGCAGCCTTCGCTCCGGGGAGCTGTTTTTT
CASSQGSLRSGELFF
>NA|NA|TRBV6-1|TRBJ2-2
TGTGCCAGCAGTGAACAGGAGAACACCGGGGAGCTGTTTTTT
CASSEQENTGELFF
>NA|NA|TRBV12-3/TRBV12-4|TRBJ1-5
TGTGCCAGCAGTCCTGGGGCAGGTGTAGTGACCCAGCATTTT
CASSPGAGVVTQHF
>NA|NA|TRBV29-1|TRBJ2-3
TGCAGCGTTGGGGAAGACAATACGCAGTATTTT
CSVGEDNTQYF
>few|NA|TRBV20-1|TRBJ2-3
TGCAGTGCTCCCCCGAGGCGGAATACAGATACGCAGTATTTT
CSAPPRRNTDTQYF
>many|NA|TRBV14|TRBJ2-3
TGTGCCAGCAGGGGCCTCACAGATACGCAGTATTTT
CASRGLTDTQYF
>NA|NA|TRBV12-5|TRBJ2-1
TGTGCTAGTGGCCGCGGGGGCAGCTCCTACAATGAGCAGTTCTTC
CASGRGGSSYNEQFF
>NA|NA|TRBV5-1|TRBJ1-2
TGCGCCAGCAGCGTCACAGATAAACCTTATGGCTACACCTTC
CASSVTDKPYGYTF
>NA|NA|TRBV20-1|TRBJ1-1
TGCAGTGCTGACCAAAGGAACACTGAAGCTTTCTTT
CSADQRNTEAFF
>many|TRBD1|TRBV12-3/TRBV12-4|TRBJ2-5
TGTGCCAGCAGTCCCAATCGACAGGGTGAGACCCAGTACTTC
CASSPNRQGETQYF
>NA|NA|TRBV19|TRBJ2-1
TGTGCCAGTAGCGGACCCCCAGCCAATGAGCAGTTCTTC
CASSGPPANEQFF
>few|TRBD2|TRBV5-4|TRBJ2-7
TGTGCCAGCAGCCAAGCGGGGGGGCGCTACGAGCAGTACTTC
CASSQAGGRYEQYF
>many|NA|TRBV3-1|TRBJ2-1
TGTGCCAGCAGCCTGGGCATCCTAGCCAATGAGCAGTTCTTC
CASSLGILANEQFF
>many|NA|TRBV6-2/TRBV6-3|TRBJ1-2
TGTGCCAGCAAGGGTCCGGGTAGGGGCTATGGCTACACCTTC
CASKGPGRGYGYTF
>many|NA|TRBV20-1|TRBJ2-2
TGCAGTGCTAGAGCGCCTGGTCTGGAGCTGTTTTTT
CSARAPGLELFF
>NA|TRBD2|TRBV5-4|TRBJ2-3
TGTGCCAGCAGCTTATATTCGGGGGGGGCTCGCACAGATACGCAGTATTTT
CASSLYSGGARTDTQYF
>many|TRBD2|TRBV6-6|TRBJ2-1
TGTGCCAGCAAGAGCGGGGGGGGGAATGAGCAGTTCTTC
CASKSGGGNEQFF
>few|NA|TRBV5-4|TRBJ1-2
TGTGCCAGTCGGGACCACTATGGCTACACCTTC
CASRDHYGYTF
>few|NA|TRBV20-1|TRBJ2-5
TGCAGTGCTAGAGACATAACAGACCAAGAGACCCAGTACTTC
CSARDITDQETQYF
>NA|NA|TRBV19|TRBJ2-5
TGTGCCAGTACCGATCGGACTACCGGAGAGACCCAGTACTTC
CASTDRTTGETQYF
>NA|NA|TRBV19|TRBJ2-5
TGTGCCAGTAGTAGAGGGGGGGCCGGAGAGACCCAGTACTTC
CASSRGGAGETQYF
>few|NA|TRBV7-9|TRBJ1-1
TGTGCCAGCAGCTTACAGTCGGTGGACACTGAAGCTTTCTTT
CASSLQSVDTEAFF
>few|TRBD1|TRBV30|TRBJ1-4
TGTGCCTGGAGGGGACAGGGCGCTGCAACTAATGAAAAACTGTTTTTT
CAWRGQGAATNEKLFF
>NA|TRBD1|TRBV7-3|TRBJ1-2
TGTGCCAGCAGGGAGAGGACAGGACCCTATGGCTACACCTTC
CASRERTGPYGYTF
>NA|NA|TRBV10-2|TRBJ1-1
TGCGCCAGCAGTGTCTTAGGGGGCACTGAAGCTTTCTTT
CASSVLGGTEAFF
>NA|NA|TRBV12-3/TRBV12-4|TRBJ1-6
TGTTCCAGCACTCCCCAGGGGACTACGTCCCTCCACTTT
CSSTPQGTTSLHF
>few|NA|TRBV7-9|TRBJ2-5
TGTGCCAGCAGCACCGACCCGGCGGAGACCCAGTACTTC
CASSTDPAETQYF
>NA|NA|TRBV5-7|TRBJ2-1
TGTGCCAGCAGCTTACATCGAGGGTGGTCCTACAATGAGCAGTTCTTC
CASSLHRGWSYNEQFF
>NA|NA|TRBV3-1|TRBJ1-3
TGTGCCAGCAGCCAAGATTGGGGGCAGAGCTCTGGAAACACCATATATTTT
CASSQDWGQSSGNTIYF
>NA|NA|TRBV5-1|TRBJ2-3
TGCGCCAGCAGCTTTACTAGAAGCACAGATACGCAGTATTTT
CASSFTRSTDTQYF
>few|NA|TRBV10-3|TRBJ1-1
TGTGCCATCAGTGAGGGGACGGTTAACACTGAAGCTTTCTTT
CAISEGTVNTEAFF